This T cell receptor beta chain was sequenced in a study of tumor and adjacent non-tumor tissue in lung cancer. Study outcomes and limitations: Tumor tissue had significantly higher TCR diversity than normal lung.

Three rounds of nested PCR, following a modified ARM-PCR protocol, produced the TCRbeta library. TCRdb called the multiplex PCR reads again in MiXCR, with one record for every CDR3 protein. Of 220,000 or so distinct CDR3 sequences in the sample, about 76% were seen once. This CDR3 is 14 amino acids long. Germline CDR1 and CDR2: SGHTA and FQGTGA. Trimming took 8 bases from V and 2 from J, leaving 12 bases between them. Comment on this clonotype: Its antigen is as yet unknown.

No cell sorting was done before RNA was extracted from the tissue. Source material: lung tumor tissue. The receptor comes from a man in his fifties or sixties with non-small cell lung cancer. The chain joins TRBV7-3 to TRBJ2-2, with D possibly matching TRBD2 (6 bases). The CDR3 nucleotides are TGTGCCAGCTCGCGGGACTCTAACACCGGGGAGCTGTTTTTT. It specifies CASSRDSNTGELFF.